The sequence of this T cell receptor beta chain was determined in a study of cytomegalovirus exposure and HLA in healthy donors. Overall study findings and caveats: In a later analysis, TCR beta V- and J-gene trimming was associated with a missense DCLRE1C variant. Sequencing depth across donors, presence/absence analyses assumed, was roughly uniform. There were several of the most significant clusters that appeared linked to common viral pathogens in a later analysis.

In the PCR, 60 Vbeta and 13 Jbeta primers were used. Measured with immunoSEQ multiplex PCR; TCRdb has only the in-frame clones, and not every one. In the table there are roughly 130,000 clones, roughly two thirds of which are singletons. Trimming left V 4 bases short and J 1 base short, with 7 bases between. The CDR3 runs 14 residues. The V gene's germline CDR1 is SGHDN and CDR2 FVKESK. About this clone: Antigen specificity is unknown.

V gene TRBV14 combines with J gene TRBJ2-2, with D unresolved. The specimen sequenced was PBMCs. This TCR was sampled from a male donor in good health and CMV-seronegative. DNA for the CDR3: TGTGCCAGCAGCCCCCACGGGAACACCGGGGAGCTGTTTTTT. Translating gives CASSPHGNTGELFF. The full variable domain, its missing parts supplied by reference TRBV14 and TRBJ2-2, is EAGVTQFPSHSVIEKGQTVTLRCDPISGHDNLYWYRRVMGKEIKFLLHFVKESKQDESGMPNNRFLAERTGGTYSTLKVQPAELEDSGVYFCASSPHGNTGELFFGEGSRLTVL.